This is a list of T cell receptor beta chains from one sample in a study of neoadjuvant anti-PD-1 for oral cavity cancer. Clones were sequenced by immunoSEQ multiplex PCR, and TCRdb holds only the in-frame ones, with some missing. The table shows about 9,200 clones, with more than 55% occurring only once. The sample consisted of tumor tissue, taken after nivolumab (anti-PD-1) treatment. The receptors derive from a person between 35 and 79 years old with oral cavity squamous cell carcinoma. CDR3s leave out the opening cysteine and the closing phenylalanine or tryptophan.

ASSGHLGVGGNEQF,TRBV27
ASGRGGSTDTQY,TRBV10-1
AWTTSYEQY,TRBV30
ASSIGLYSNQPQH,TRBV6-5
ASSLEGSGANVLT,TRBV7-6
ASSPIRDVYYEQY,TRBV11-2
ASRGSGGNTGELF,TRBV6-6
ASSPGPSGTQY,TRBV13
ASSSSGHLEQY,TRBV18
ARGGTDSYEQY,TRBV27
ASSLEARHGIEQF,TRBV11-3
ATSVVGVSVQQF,TRBV15
ASSPVDSRGARPSGYT,TRBV5-6
ASSLASGTVGHTQY,TRBV11-2
ASSENMEMSGYT,TRBV2
ASSNRYEQY,TRBV6-1
ASRGGGSGYT,TRBV19
ASSAGVYNEQF,TRBV9
ASSLMTSGRANEQF,TRBV5-1
ASSIPLRPTSGNNEQF,TRBV19
ATSSQGRRRDNQPQH,TRBV15
ASSNSFNSPLH,TRBV19
ASSFRTGGNTIY,TRBV6-5
ASSLISGRNNSPLH,TRBV5-1
ASSLTGGIEKLF,TRBV27
ASSRTGPDTQY,TRBV5-1
ASSDGGSTKNIQY,TRBV19
ATFERGGNTGELF,TRBV6-1
ASSIPRDLYYNEQF,TRBV19
SVVTGRRNTEAF,TRBV29-1
ASRNDGVTEAF,TRBV2
ASRTPGGGDNSPLH,TRBV28
ASSPTTEQY,TRBV27
ASSLRAGDQPQH,TRBV27
ASSSYSGGHEQF,TRBV5-4
ASSAGLSSYEQY,TRBV5-4
SVEIRSGNTIY,TRBV29-1
ASILRGAGGTDTQY,TRBV7-2
ATSRGRYNTGELF,TRBV15
ASSGGGTGGHEQY,TRBV6-1
ATSSQQGSGANVLT,TRBV15